This is a list of T cell receptor beta chains from one sample in a study of monozygotic twins with inflammatory bowel disease. TCRdb re-called the 5' RACE reads and catalogs CDR3 proteins one per entry, DNA excluded. The table lists approximately 210,000 distinct CDR3 sequences. Material for sequencing was blood. All receptors come from a human donor with ulcerative colitis or Crohn's disease, or a healthy co-twin of an affected twin (not recorded which). CDR3s include the opening cysteine and the closing phenylalanine or tryptophan.

CASSLGTESTDTQYF	TRBV5-4	TRBJ2-3
CASSVEGRGSSPLHF	TRBV9	TRBJ1-6
CASSLDTNQPQHF	TRBV25-1	TRBJ1-5
CASSPEGGRGGTEAFF	TRBV7-6	TRBJ1-1
CASSLVRSSGGSTDTQYF	TRBV7-6	TRBJ2-3
CSAFPWGGSGTYEQYF	TRBV20-1	TRBJ2-7
CASSSIAGSNNEQFF	TRBV5-4	TRBJ2-1
CASSPGLAAMQETQYF	TRBV3-1	TRBJ2-5
CASSSIPYIATEQFF	TRBV28	TRBJ2-1
CASSPTAGYGYNF	TRBV7-9	TRBJ1-2
CATSARVTGELFF	TRBV24-1	TRBJ2-2
CASSDWTGVIGYNEQFF	TRBV2	TRBJ2-1
CASSLGDLKQFF	TRBV11-2	TRBJ2-1
CASSGGKETQYF	TRBV19	TRBJ2-5
CAWSPTSRNSPLHF	TRBV30	TRBJ1-6
CASSGTGDPKETQYF	TRBV5-6	TRBJ2-5
CASSQRRQYNEQFF	TRBV14	TRBJ2-1
CASSEKGGVNGQFF	TRBV19	TRBJ2-1
CASSLPLSGGWETQYF	TRBV5-6	TRBJ2-5
CASSGTGAGEKLFF	TRBV5-4	TRBJ1-4
CSIGGASGELFF	TRBV29-1	TRBJ2-2
CASSPTTGGYEQYF	TRBV7-2	TRBJ2-7
CASSLGGQVTDTQYF	TRBV5-4	TRBJ2-3
CASSVLFFMGGKNNEQFF	TRBV11-1	TRBJ2-1
CATPTGTQHTEAFF	TRBV19	TRBJ1-1
CSASGGTKNIQYF	TRBV20-1	TRBJ2-4
CASSNDMNTEAFF	TRBV25-1	TRBJ1-1
CSVVDSLYSNQPQHF	TRBV29-1	TRBJ1-5
CAIQTSEGYEQYF	TRBV10-3	TRBJ2-7
CASGTPAEETQYF	TRBV5-1	TRBJ2-5
CATSDLLSEPPGQFYNEQFF	TRBV24-1	TRBJ2-1
CASSPDPAGPQETQYF	TRBV4-1	TRBJ2-5
CSQGDYNEQFF	TRBV6-1	TRBJ2-1
CASSPQGASSYNEQFF	TRBV7-2	TRBJ2-1
CASSTHSRGGANYGYTF	TRBV12-3/TRBV12-4	TRBJ1-2
CASSYSGAGLDTQYF	TRBV6-5	TRBJ2-3
CSARDSKGGAPDTQYF	TRBV20-1	TRBJ2-3
CAIRSGLEEKLFF	TRBV10-3	TRBJ1-4
CASSPFGSEQYF	TRBV12-3/TRBV12-4	TRBJ2-7
CASSQDRQTQYF	TRBV14	TRBJ2-3
CASSPQLAGTYNEQFF	TRBV5-1	TRBJ2-1
CASSSGQGSYNEQFF	TRBV7-2	TRBJ2-1
CASSYSGGGGNTIYF	TRBV6-5	TRBJ1-3
CSARDWGVPIQYF	TRBV20-1	TRBJ2-4
CSARGRSNYGYTF	TRBV20-1	TRBJ1-2
CASTTPGVGLDEQFF	TRBV12-3/TRBV12-4	TRBJ2-1
CASRYTGSDTQYF	TRBV28	TRBJ2-3
CASSAGTSGTF	TRBV2	TRBJ1-2